This TCR beta chain stems from a study of cytomegalovirus exposure and HLA in healthy donors. Broader study findings: In vitro testing confirmed a few CMV-associated chains as specific for CMV antigens.

As concerns this clone: Antigen specificity is unknown.

V lost 6 bases, J lost 4 bases, and 7 bases lay in between. Germline lookup yields CDR1 KGHSH and CDR2 LQKENI. The CDR3 covers 13 residues. TCRdb keeps only in-frame clones here, not all; method: immunoSEQ multiplex PCR. The sample has about 120,000 clones; approximately 89% are singletons. Donors were drawn from the roughly 110-subject validation cohort, separate from the approximately 700-subject first cohort. This receptor was taken from a man aged 18 to 29 in good health and CMV-seronegative. Source material: PBMCs. V is TRBV18 and J is TRBJ1-6, with D unclear. The CDR3 spells CASSPGYNSPLHF. The CDR3 DNA reads TGTGCCAGCTCCCCGGGGTATAATTCACCCCTCCACTTT.